A selection of T cell receptor beta chains follows, all from one sample in a study of blood T cell repertoires in COVID-19. Clones were read by immunoSEQ multiplex PCR, and TCRdb kept only the in-frame ones, dropping some. Altogether around 150,000 clones are present, roughly 87% being singletons, with the ten largest covering about 4%. The specimen was peripheral blood. Receptor source: a woman in her fifties or sixties with active or convalescent COVID-19. Each CDR3 is given without its conserved first and last residue. Fields, in order: V gene, CDR3 protein.

v_call: TRBV4-3
cdr3_aa: ASSQEMRGGTGELF

v_call: TRBV29-1
cdr3_aa: SVNRGSGYT

v_call: TRBV12-3/TRBV12-4
cdr3_aa: ASRQGYNSPLH

v_call: TRBV18
cdr3_aa: ASSLGGVSSYEQY

v_call: TRBV12-3/TRBV12-4
cdr3_aa: ASRGQGHQPQH

v_call: TRBV4-1
cdr3_aa: ASSQARQANTEAF

v_call: TRBV19
cdr3_aa: ASRTGTAYNSPLH

v_call: TRBV27
cdr3_aa: ASSEKRGLLSYNEQF

v_call: TRBV6-2/TRBV6-3
cdr3_aa: ASSSGQGAYEQY

v_call: TRBV9
cdr3_aa: ASSLGQTNSPLH